This T cell receptor beta chain is drawn from a study of shared clonotypes between healthy human individuals (dated by TCRdb to the early 2020s). General notes on the study: Two women and three men aged 18 to 49 years were included in the cohort. Each donor's leukapheresis produced roughly between roughly 0.85 and 10 billion PBMCs. To increase sequencing depth and limit assay-specific biases, different laboratories used diverse techniques to prepare libraries and sequence TCR repertoires. For each donor, CD4 naive and CD4 memory were each run on three plates, CD8 naive on two plates, and CD8 memory on one plate. The study deeply sequenced blood TCR repertoires of several healthy adults to estimate repertoire size and the extent of clonotype sharing between individuals.

For the CD8 naive samples, CD45RO-negative cells were positively selected for CCR7, yielding a CD45RA+CCR7+ population from which TemRA cells were excluded. Healthy HIV-negative adults with no recently reported acute infections or vaccinations were included as donors. Every donor was a Caucasian adult residing in Nashville, Tennessee, USA. Blood was obtained by leukapheresis, after which PBMCs were separated by Ficoll-Histopaque density gradient centrifugation and cryopreserved in liquid nitrogen vapor phase. Purity and quantity of every magnetically sorted T cell population were checked by analytical flow cytometry. Genomic DNA was isolated from each sorted fraction and quantified by UV absorbance on a Nanodrop 2000c. Details on this clone: Its binding antigen is unknown. Per-nucleotide qualities are absent, and no much larger clonotype sits a single base away.

The investigation overall reported the following: The genetic and exposure-history diversity represented was limited by the small number of donors. Compared with non-shared clonotypes, the clonotypes found in all four sorted-subset donors had higher generation probabilities. Estimated clonotype richness was generally larger for naive than for memory subsets. Sampling was restricted to blood, and TCR repertoires in tissue are likely to differ from TCR repertoires in blood. Across a few donors, approximately 4.9% of naive CD4, approximately 3.6% of naive CD8, about 2.3% of memory CD4, and about 0.44% of memory CD8 clonotypes were shared. Even with the large sequencing depth, rarefaction of the sorted-subset datasets indicated that sequencing was incomplete. Pairwise subsampling led to the expectation that sequencing depth would affect the degree of clonotype sharing among donors.

V loses 5 bases, J loses 5 bases, and the germline ends lie 28 bases apart. From the cysteine up to the phenylalanine, the CDR3 has a length of 18 residues. Only the CDR3 region is kept as DNA, spanning 54 bases read in frame from base 1. In the germline V gene, CDR1 corresponds to SGHVS and CDR2 to FNYEAQ. Using the deep immunoSEQ assay, TCR CDR3 regions were amplified from genomic DNA by multiplex PCR. Extracted genomic DNA from each cell subset was spread evenly across all wells of several immunoSEQ 96-well plates, with each plate serving as a replicate. Each replicate PCR for sorted subsets received around 200 ng genomic DNA, equal to roughly 29,000 T cell genomes. Purified libraries were measured with a Qubit 3.0 fluorometer, size-checked on a Bioanalyzer 2100, and measured again with the KAPA Library Quantification kit. Every immunoSEQ 96-well plate was sequenced on a separate single-read 150-cycle Illumina NextSeq 550 flow cell. Per the source publication's procedure: Because the immunoSEQ output held only junctional sequences and lacked quality scores, the filtering could not match the filtering applied to full-length reads. Sequences were annotated with PyIR, a Python wrapper for IgBLAST v1.9, using IMGT germline references to assign V/J genes and CDR3. Any read was removed if the V/J assignment was weak (E-value above 1e-6), the CDR3 was missing, or the read contained stop codons, out-of-frame junctions, or ambiguous translated residues. V3J clonotypes were defined as sequences sharing an identical inferred V gene, J gene, and CDR3 amino acid sequence. To compute the percentage overlap between repertoires, the number of shared unique clonotypes was divided by the size of the smaller repertoire. Repertoire richness was assessed with RTK rarefaction, the Chao1 estimator, and Recon v2.1 estimates of unobserved clonotypes. For all TCRbeta clonotypes obtained by the gDNA method from a few donors, generation probabilities were computed with OLGA. Sourced from immuneACCESS, this table was stored by TCRdb with only in-frame sequences that have V and J called. A share of the clones is absent; for the studies checked, an unresolved V gene accounts for under half, and the remainder has no known explanation. V, J and clone size derive from that table, while D and trimming were established from the DNA sequence. The sample has approximately 590,000 clones on record, roughly 95% of them singletons. The biggest ten clones account for around 0.097% of the sample.

Material: naive CD8+ T cells sorted from blood. Interpreted using the paper, the cell subset or site label stands for: CD45RA+CCR7+. The TCR originated in a woman in her thirties in good health. The rearranged segments are TRBV7-6 and TRBJ2-7, with no D gene named confidently. The DNA sequence is TGTGCCAGCAGCCAACCCCCACCACAAGAGACGTTTGCCCACGAGCAGTACTTC. The translation is CASSQPPPQETFAHEQYF.